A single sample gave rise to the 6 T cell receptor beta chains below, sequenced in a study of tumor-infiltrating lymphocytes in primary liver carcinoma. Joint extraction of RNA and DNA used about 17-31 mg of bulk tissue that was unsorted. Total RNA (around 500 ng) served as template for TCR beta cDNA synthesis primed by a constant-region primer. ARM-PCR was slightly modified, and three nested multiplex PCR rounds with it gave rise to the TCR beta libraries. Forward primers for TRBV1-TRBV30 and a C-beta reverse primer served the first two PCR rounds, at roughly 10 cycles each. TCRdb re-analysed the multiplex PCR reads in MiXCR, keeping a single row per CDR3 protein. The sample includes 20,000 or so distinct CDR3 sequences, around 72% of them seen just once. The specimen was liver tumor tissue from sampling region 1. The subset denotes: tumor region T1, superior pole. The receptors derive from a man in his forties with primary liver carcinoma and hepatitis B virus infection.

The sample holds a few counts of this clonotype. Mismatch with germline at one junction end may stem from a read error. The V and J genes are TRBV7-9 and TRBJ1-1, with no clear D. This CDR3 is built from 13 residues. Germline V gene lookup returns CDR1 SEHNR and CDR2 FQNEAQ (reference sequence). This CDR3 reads CASTRLLNIEAFF. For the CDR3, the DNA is TGTGCCAGCACCAGACTCTTGAACATTGAAGCTTTCTTT. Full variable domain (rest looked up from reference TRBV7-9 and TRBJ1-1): DTGVSQNPRHKITKRGQNVTFRCDPISEHNRLYWYRQTLGQGPEFLTYFQNEAQLEKSRLLSDRFSAERPKGSFSTLEIQRTEQGDSAMYLCASTRLLNIEAFFGQGTRLTVV.

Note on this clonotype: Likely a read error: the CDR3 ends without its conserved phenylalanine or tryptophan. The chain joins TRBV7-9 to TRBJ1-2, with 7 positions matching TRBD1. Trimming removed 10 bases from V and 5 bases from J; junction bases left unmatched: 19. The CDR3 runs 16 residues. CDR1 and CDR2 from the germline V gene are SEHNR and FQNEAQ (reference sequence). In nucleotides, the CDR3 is TGTGCCAATAGCCCCGAGGACAGGCTGTCCCAGTATGGCTACACCTTA. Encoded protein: CANSPEDRLSQYGYTL.

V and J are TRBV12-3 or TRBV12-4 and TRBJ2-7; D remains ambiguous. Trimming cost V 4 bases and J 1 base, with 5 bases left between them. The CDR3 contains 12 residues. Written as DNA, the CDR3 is TGTGCCAGCAGTTCCCAATCCTACGAGCAGTACTTC. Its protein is CASSSQSYEQYF.

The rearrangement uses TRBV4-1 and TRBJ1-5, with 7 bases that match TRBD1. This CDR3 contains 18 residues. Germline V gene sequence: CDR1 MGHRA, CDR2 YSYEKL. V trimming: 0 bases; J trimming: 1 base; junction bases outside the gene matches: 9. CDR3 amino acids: CASSQDVLTGPSNQPQHF. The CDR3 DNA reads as TGCGCCAGCAGCCAAGATGTCTTGACAGGGCCAAGCAATCAGCCCCAGCATTTT.

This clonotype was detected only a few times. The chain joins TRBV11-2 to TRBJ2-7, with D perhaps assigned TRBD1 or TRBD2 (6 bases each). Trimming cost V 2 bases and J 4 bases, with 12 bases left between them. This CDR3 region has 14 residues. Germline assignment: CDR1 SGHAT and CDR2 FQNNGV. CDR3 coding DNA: TGTGCCAGCAGCTTACTTAAGGGGGGTTACGAGCAGTACTTC. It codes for CASSLLKGGYEQYF.

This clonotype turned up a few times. CDR3 in amino acids: CASSLILVPGVWGEQYF. In DNA form, the CDR3 reads TGTGCCAGTAGCCTAATTCTAGTTCCGGGGGTATGGGGCGAGCAGTACTTC. The genes are TRBV11-2 and TRBJ2-7, with D tentatively TRBD2 (6 bases). Germline V lookup: CDR1 SGHAT, CDR2 FQNNGV. This CDR3 spans 17 amino acids. The germline V and J ends were trimmed by 9 bases and 6 bases, with 30 bases remaining between them.